This is a list of T cell receptor beta chains from one sample in a study of low-dose radiotherapy and immunotherapy resistance in tumors. TCRdb redid the calling of the reads with MiXCR, one entry per CDR3 protein. This table holds 95,000 to 100,000 distinct CDR3 sequences, around 20% found once. The sequencing used PBMCs, collected after low-dose radiotherapy plus immunotherapy. Receptors were obtained from a male donor with prostate cancer. CDR3s leave out the opening cysteine and the closing phenylalanine or tryptophan. Size values are once, few and many counts, or a class for expanded clones, and some rows have none.

>many|TRBJ1-1|TRBV6-4
ASTPNQGSTEAF
>many|TRBJ2-3|TRBV13
ASSPRRASGGDTDTQY
>once|TRBJ2-7|TRBV28
ASVLDIGGNEQY
>many|TRBJ2-2|TRBV2
ASIGRDRAGELF
>few|TRBJ2-2|TRBV18
ASSPGQDLAAGELF
>.|TRBJ2-1|TRBV6-2/TRBV6-3
ASSDRRGLGSYNEQF
>.|TRBJ1-5|TRBV28
ASTPGGTSNQPQH
>many|TRBJ2-3|TRBV11-2
ASSPGQGDTQY
>many|TRBJ1-5|TRBV6-1
ASSEGVLDQPQH
>.|TRBJ2-5|TRBV24-1
ATSDQRGETQY
>many|TRBJ2-2|TRBV7-2
ASSLLRSGELF
>many|TRBJ2-4|TRBV5-1
ASSLAASGAPAKNIQY
>many|TRBJ2-5|TRBV18
ASSPMTRSGGAGETQY
>many|TRBJ1-6|TRBV5-5
ASSLALRDNSPLH
>many|TRBJ2-7|TRBV2
ASSIPGSVYEQY
>many|TRBJ2-1|TRBV18
ASSPSSISSYNEQF
>many|TRBJ2-1|TRBV29-1
SVTRENEQF
>many|TRBJ1-1|TRBV20-1
SFLQGKNTEAF
>.|TRBJ2-3|TRBV27
ASSLYGAPSYSTDTQY
>.|TRBJ2-3|TRBV18
ASSPRLETDTQY
>many|TRBJ1-1|TRBV5-1
ASSLDRGPPF
>many|TRBJ2-7|TRBV19
ASSIAAGVTYEQY
>many|TRBJ2-7|TRBV5-1
ASSDRGYEQY
>many|TRBJ2-7|TRBV6-2/TRBV6-3
ASRLARVSGEQY
>many|TRBJ2-3|TRBV12-5
ASGPRTGRTDTQY
>many|TRBJ1-1|TRBV12-3/TRBV12-4
ASRKGANTEAF
>.|TRBJ1-5|TRBV3-1
ASSQTGIDQPQH
>many|TRBJ1-2|TRBV6-4
ASSDTPQALGGYT
>many|TRBJ2-2|TRBV5-4
ASSHKRGTNTGELF
>many|TRBJ2-7|TRBV13
ASSPGGGSFYEQY
>many|TRBJ2-2|TRBV4-1
ASSQERSPNTGELF
>many|TRBJ2-2|TRBV3-1
ASSQIWSVASRNAGELF
>.|TRBJ1-2|TRBV5-1
ASSLNGAAGYT
>.|TRBJ1-4|TRBV18
ASSPSRGRGEKLF
>many|TRBJ2-7|TRBV5-1
ASSSLAGGIPEQY
>many|TRBJ2-5|TRBV5-4
ASSLGPAGGETQY
>.|TRBJ2-7|TRBV11-2
ASSWSGEQY
>many|TRBJ2-3|TRBV14
ASSQVASHTDTQY
>many|TRBJ2-5|TRBV20-1
SAGYPGAIKETQY
>many|TRBJ1-2|TRBV29-1
SAEIQTGGYT
>.|TRBJ2-5|TRBV12-3/TRBV12-4
ASSLAGGLQETQY
>.|TRBJ2-2|TRBV5-1
ASSLEVGRNTGELFF